The clone carrying this T cell receptor beta chain was picked up a small number of times. The antigen is unknown. MiXCR was run by TCRdb on the 5' RACE reads, yielding one entry per CDR3 protein. The sample includes roughly 200,000 distinct CDR3 sequences, more than 8% seen only once; the top ten take 3.5%. J lost 6 bases, V lost 4 bases, and 9 bases had no gene match. The CDR3 has 14 residues. The germline V gene has CDR1 MNHEY and CDR2 SVGAGI. This record comes from a study of T-cell memory formation after mild COVID-19. At the level of the study: TCR clusters showed largely donor specificity.

Study findings and constraints: Prior to infection, memory already included some responding clones, suggesting cross-reactive memory joined. Contracting clones, day 15 to 85, had balanced CD4/CD8, and later expanders favored CD4+.

Sequenced input: PBMCs or a T cell subset sorted from them (not recorded which). The source is a man between 18 and 35 years old who had mild COVID-19 (a few samples of this study predate the infection). Cell type and time point are not known. V and J are TRBV6-5 and TRBJ2-7, with 7 bases aligning to TRBD2. The CDR3 DNA reads as TGTGCCAGCAGTTTCCTCATAACTAGCGCCGAGCAGTACTTC. This translates into CASSFLITSAEQYF.